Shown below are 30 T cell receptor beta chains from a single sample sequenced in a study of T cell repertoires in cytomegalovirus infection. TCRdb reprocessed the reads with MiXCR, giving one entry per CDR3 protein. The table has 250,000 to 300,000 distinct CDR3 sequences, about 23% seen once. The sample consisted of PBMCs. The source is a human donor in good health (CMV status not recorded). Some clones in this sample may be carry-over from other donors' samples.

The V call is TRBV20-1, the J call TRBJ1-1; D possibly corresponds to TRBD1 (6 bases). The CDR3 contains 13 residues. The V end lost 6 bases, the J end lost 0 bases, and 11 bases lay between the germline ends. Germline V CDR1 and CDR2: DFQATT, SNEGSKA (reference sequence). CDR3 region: CSARTALNTEAFF. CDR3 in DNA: TGCAGTGCAAGGACAGCGTTGAACACTGAAGCTTTCTTT.

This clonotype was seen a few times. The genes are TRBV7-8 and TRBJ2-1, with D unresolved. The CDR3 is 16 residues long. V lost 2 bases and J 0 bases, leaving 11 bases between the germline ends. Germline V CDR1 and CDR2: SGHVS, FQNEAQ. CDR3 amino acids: CASSLLGRSSYNEQFF. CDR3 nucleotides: TGTGCCAGCAGCTTATTGGGCCGCAGCTCCTACAATGAGCAGTTCTTC.

The CDR3 sequence: CASSLFRGRARDTQYF. DNA for the CDR3: TGTGCCAGCAGTTTGTTCCGCGGGAGGGCCAGAGATACGCAGTATTTT. The chain is built from TRBV12-3 or TRBV12-4 and TRBJ2-3; 9 bases are a match to TRBD2. The V and J ends lost 3 bases and 5 bases, in that order; junction bases with no gene match: 9. CDR3 length equals 16 residues.

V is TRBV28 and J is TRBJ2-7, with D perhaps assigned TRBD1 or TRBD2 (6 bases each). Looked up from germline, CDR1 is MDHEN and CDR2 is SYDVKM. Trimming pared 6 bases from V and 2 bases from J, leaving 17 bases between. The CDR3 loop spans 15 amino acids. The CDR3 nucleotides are TGTGCCAGCAGCCTATATACGGGGGCGGCCTACGAGCAGTACTTC. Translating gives CASSLYTGAAYEQYF.

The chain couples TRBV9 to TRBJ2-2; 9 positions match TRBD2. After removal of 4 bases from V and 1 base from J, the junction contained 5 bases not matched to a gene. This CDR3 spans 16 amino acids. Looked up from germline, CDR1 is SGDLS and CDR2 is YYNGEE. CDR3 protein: CASSPPTSGNTGELFF. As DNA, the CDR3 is TGTGCCAGCAGCCCTCCGACTAGCGGGAACACCGGGGAGCTGTTTTTT.

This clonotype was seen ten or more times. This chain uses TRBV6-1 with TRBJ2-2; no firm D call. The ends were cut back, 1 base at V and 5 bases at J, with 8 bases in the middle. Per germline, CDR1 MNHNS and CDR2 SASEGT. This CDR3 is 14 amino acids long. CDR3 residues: CASSEGYTTGELFF. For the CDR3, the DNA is TGTGCCAGCAGTGAAGGGTACACTACCGGGGAGCTGTTTTTT.

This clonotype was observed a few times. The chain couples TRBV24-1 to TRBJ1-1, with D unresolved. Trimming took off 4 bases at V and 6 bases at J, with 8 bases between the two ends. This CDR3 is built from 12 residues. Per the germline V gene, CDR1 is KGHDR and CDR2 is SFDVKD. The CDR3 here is CATSDPFSEAFF. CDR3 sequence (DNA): TGTGCCACCAGTGACCCTTTTTCTGAAGCTTTCTTT.

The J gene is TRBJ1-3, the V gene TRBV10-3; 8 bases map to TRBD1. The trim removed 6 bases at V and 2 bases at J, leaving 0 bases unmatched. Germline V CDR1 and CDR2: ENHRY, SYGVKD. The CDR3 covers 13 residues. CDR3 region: CAIRDRAGNTIYF. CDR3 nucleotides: TGTGCCATCAGGGACAGGGCTGGAAACACCATATATTTT.

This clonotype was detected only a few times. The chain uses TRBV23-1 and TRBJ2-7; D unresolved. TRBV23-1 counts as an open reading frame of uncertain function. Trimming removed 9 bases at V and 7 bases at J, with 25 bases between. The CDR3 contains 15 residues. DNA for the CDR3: TGCGCCAGACCGATTAGGATTGAGCTCTACGAAGAGCAGTACTTC. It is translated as CARPIRIELYEEQYF.

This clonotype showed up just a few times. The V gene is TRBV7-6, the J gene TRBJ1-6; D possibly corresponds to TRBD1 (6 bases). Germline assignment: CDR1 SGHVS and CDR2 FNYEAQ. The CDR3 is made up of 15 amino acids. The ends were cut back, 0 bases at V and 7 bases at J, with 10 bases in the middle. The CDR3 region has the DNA TGTGCCAGCAGCTTAGCCTCAGGGGTAAATTCACCCCTCCACTTT. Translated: CASSLASGVNSPLHF.

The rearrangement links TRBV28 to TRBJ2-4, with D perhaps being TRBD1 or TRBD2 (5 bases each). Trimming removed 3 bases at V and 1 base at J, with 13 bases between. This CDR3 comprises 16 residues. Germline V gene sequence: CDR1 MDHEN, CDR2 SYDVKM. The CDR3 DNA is TGTGCCAGCAGTTTGGGGGAAAACAGGGCCAAAAACATTCAGTACTTC. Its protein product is CASSLGENRAKNIQYF.

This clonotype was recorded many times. The CDR3 sequence: CASSLAPRVDTQYF. The CDR3 nucleotides read TGTGCCAGCAGCTTAGCCCCCCGCGTAGATACGCAGTATTTT. The rearrangement links TRBV7-2 to TRBJ2-3; D ambiguous. Trimming left V 0 bases short and J 5 bases short, with 9 bases between. CDR1 and CDR2 from the germline V gene are SGHTA and FQGNSA. CDR3 size: 14 residues.

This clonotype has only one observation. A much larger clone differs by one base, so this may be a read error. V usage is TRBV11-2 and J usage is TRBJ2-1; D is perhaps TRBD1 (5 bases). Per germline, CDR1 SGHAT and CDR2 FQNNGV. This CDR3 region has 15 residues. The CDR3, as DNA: TGTGCCAGCAGCTTAGACAGGGAATCCTACAATGAGCAGCTCTTC. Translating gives CASSLDRESYNEQLF.

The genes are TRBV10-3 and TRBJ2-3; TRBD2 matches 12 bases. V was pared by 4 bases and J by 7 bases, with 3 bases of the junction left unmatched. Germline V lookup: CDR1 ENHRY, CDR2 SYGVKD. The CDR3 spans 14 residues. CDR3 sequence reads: CAISGTSGGNTQYF. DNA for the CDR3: TGTGCCATCAGTGGTACTAGCGGGGGGAATACGCAGTATTTT.

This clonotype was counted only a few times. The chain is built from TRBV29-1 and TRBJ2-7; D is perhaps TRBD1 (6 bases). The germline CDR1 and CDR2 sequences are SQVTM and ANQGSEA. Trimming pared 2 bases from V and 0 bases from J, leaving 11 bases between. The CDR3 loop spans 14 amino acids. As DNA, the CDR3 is TGCAGCGTTGAAAGAAGGGGGATCTCCTACGAGCAGTACTTC. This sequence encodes CSVERRGISYEQYF.

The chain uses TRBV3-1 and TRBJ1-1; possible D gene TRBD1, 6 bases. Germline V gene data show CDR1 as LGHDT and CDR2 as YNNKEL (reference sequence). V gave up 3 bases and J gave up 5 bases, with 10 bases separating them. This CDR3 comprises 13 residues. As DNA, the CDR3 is TGTGCCAGCAGCCACGGGGGGCGGACTGAAGCTTTCTTT. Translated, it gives CASSHGGRTEAFF.

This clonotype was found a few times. In nucleotides, the CDR3 is TGCAGCGTTGAGGGAGGAAAAAAGCAGTTCTTC. Residues: CSVEGGKKQFF. The chain combines TRBV29-1 with TRBJ2-1; D is perhaps TRBD2 (6 bases). Trimming removed 3 bases at V and 11 bases at J, with 11 bases between. The CDR3 spans 11 residues. Germline V gives CDR1 SQVTM, CDR2 ANQGSEA.

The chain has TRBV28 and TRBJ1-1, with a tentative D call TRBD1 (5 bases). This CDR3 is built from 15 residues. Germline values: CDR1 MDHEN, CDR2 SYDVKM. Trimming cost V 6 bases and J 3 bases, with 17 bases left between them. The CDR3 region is CASRLGYGGDTEAFF. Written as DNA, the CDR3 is TGTGCCAGCAGATTGGGTTACGGGGGGGACACTGAAGCTTTCTTT.

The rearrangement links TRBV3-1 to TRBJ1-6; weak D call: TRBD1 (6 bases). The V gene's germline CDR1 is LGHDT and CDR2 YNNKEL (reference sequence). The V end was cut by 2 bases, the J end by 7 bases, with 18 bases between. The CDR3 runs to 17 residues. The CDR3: CASSQRFGARGNSPLHF. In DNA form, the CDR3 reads TGTGCCAGCAGCCAACGGTTCGGCGCCAGGGGAAATTCACCCCTCCACTTT.

The CDR3 protein is CSAQPIWRGEPADTQYF. CDR3 sequence (DNA): TGCAGTGCTCAGCCCATTTGGCGGGGGGAGCCCGCAGATACGCAGTATTTT. The chain links TRBV20-1 to TRBJ2-3, with TRBD2 matching 8 bases. Germline CDR1 is DFQATT and CDR2 is SNEGSKA (reference sequence). V shed 5 bases, J shed 4 bases, and the junction held 17 bases outside the gene matches. The CDR3 consists of 17 residues.

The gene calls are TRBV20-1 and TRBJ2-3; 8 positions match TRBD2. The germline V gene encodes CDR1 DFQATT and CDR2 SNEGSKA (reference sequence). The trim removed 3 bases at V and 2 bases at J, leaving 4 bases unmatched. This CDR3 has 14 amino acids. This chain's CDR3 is CSASRGGNTDTQYF. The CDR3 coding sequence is TGCAGTGCTAGCCGGGGGGGCAACACAGATACGCAGTATTTT.

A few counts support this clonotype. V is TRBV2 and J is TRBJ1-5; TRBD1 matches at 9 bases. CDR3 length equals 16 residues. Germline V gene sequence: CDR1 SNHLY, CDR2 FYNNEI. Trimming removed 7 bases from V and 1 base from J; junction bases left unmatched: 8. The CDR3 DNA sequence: TGTGCCAGCACGACCGGGACAGGGACGAGCAATCAGCCCCAGCATTTT. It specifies CASTTGTGTSNQPQHF.

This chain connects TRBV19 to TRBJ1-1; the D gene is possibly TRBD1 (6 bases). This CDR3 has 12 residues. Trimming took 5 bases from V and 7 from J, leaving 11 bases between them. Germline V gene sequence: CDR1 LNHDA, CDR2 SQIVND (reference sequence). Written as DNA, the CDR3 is TGTGCCAGTAGTGTGCGAGGGGGTGAAGCTTTCTTT. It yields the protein CASSVRGGEAFF.

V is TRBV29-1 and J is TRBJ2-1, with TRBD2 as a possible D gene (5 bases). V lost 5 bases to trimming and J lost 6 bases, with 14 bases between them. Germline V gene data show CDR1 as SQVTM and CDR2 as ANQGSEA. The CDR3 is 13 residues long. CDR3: CSVSGRLFNEQFF. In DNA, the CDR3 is TGCAGCGTTTCGGGAAGACTATTCAATGAGCAGTTCTTC.

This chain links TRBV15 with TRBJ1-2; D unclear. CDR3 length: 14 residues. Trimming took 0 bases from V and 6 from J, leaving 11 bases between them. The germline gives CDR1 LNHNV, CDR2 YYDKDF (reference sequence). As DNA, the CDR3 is TGTGCCACCAGCAGAGAGGACGTAATAGATGGCTACACCTTC. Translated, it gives CATSREDVIDGYTF.

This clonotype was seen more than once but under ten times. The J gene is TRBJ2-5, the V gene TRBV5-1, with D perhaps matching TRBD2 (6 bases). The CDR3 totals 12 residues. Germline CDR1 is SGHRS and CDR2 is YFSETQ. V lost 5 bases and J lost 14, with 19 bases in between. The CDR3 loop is CASRWDSTIPYF. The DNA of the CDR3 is TGCGCCAGCAGGTGGGACTCGACAATTCCTTACTTC.

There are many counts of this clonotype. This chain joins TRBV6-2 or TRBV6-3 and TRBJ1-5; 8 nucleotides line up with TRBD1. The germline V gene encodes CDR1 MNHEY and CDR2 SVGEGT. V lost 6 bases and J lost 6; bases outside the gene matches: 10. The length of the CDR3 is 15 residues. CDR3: CASREKGQGPQPQHF. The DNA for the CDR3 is TGTGCCAGCAGGGAGAAAGGACAGGGACCTCAGCCCCAGCATTTT.

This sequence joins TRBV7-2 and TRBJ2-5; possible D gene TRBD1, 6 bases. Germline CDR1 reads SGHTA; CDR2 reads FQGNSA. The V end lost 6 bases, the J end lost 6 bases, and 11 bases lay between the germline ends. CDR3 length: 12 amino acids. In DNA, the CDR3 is TGTGCCAGCAGTACGACAGGACAGACCCAGTACTTC. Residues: CASSTTGQTQYF.

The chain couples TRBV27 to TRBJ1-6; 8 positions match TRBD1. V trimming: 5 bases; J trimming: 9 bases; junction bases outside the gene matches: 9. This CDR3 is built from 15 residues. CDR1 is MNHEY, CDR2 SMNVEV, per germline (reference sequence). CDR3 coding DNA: TGTGCCAGCAGTCCTACCGGGACAGGAGTTTCACCCCTCCACTTT. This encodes CASSPTGTGVSPLHF.

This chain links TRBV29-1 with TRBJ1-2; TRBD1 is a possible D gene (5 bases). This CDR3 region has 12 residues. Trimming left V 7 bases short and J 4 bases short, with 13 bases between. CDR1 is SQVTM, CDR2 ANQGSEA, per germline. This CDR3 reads CSAIGTLYGYTF. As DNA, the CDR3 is TGCAGCGCCATAGGGACTCTCTATGGCTACACCTTC.